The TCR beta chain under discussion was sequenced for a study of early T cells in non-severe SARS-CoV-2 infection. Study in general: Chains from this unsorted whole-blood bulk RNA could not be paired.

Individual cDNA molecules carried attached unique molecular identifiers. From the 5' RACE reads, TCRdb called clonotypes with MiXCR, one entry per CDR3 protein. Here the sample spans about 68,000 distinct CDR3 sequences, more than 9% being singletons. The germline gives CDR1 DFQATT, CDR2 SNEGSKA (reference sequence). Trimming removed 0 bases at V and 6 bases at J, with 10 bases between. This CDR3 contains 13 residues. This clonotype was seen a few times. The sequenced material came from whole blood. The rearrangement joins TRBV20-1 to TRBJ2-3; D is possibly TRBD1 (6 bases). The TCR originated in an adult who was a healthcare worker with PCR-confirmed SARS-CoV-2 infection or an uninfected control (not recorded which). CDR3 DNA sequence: TGCAGTGCTAGAGACTGGGGGCCCGATACGCAGTATTTT. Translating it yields CSARDWGPDTQYF.